These 8 T cell receptor beta chains were sequenced from one sample in a study of shared clonotypes between healthy human individuals. TCRdb's table, derived via immunoSEQ multiplex PCR, lists solely in-frame clones and lacks some. This sample has more than 2 million clones; 90% to 96% occur once, and the top ten carry more than 0.1%. The specimen was naive CD4+ T cells sorted from blood. Noted subset: CD45RA+ positively selected. The receptors derive from a man between 18 and 35 years old in good health.

V gene TRBV7-2 combines with J gene TRBJ2-1; 11 bases fit TRBD2. CDR1 SGHTA and CDR2 FQGNSA come from the germline V gene. J gave up 7 bases and V 5 bases, and 4 bases lay outside the gene matches. This CDR3 spans 14 amino acids. The CDR3 spells CASSGTSGSNEQFF. The DNA for the CDR3 is TGTGCCAGCAGCGGAACTAGCGGGAGTAATGAGCAGTTCTTC. Full variable domain (missing parts from reference TRBV7-2 and TRBJ2-1): GAGVSQSPSNKVTEKGKDVELRCDPISGHTALYWYRQSLGQGLEFLIYFQGNSAPDKSGLPSDRFSAERTGGSVSTLTIQRTQQEDSAVYLCASSGTSGSNEQFFGPGTRLTVL.

CDR3 DNA sequence: TGTGCCAGCAGCTTAGCGGATCAGGGGAACTATGGCTACACCTTC. Translated: CASSLADQGNYGYTF. The gene calls are TRBV7-2 and TRBJ1-2; possible D gene TRBD1, 6 bases. Germline CDR1 is SGHTA and CDR2 is FQGNSA. V lost 0 bases, J lost 2 bases, and 10 bases lay in between. CDR3 length equals 15 residues.

The CDR3 spells CASKAAGVQETQYF. The CDR3 DNA sequence: TGTGCCAGCAAGGCGGCGGGGGTCCAAGAGACCCAGTACTTC. The gene calls are TRBV2 and TRBJ2-5; 7 nucleotides agree with TRBD2. The CDR3 runs to 14 residues. Germline loops: CDR1 SNHLY, CDR2 FYNNEI. V lost 7 bases to trimming and J lost 1 base; unmatched junction nucleotides: 6.

The gene calls are TRBV7-2 and TRBJ2-7; tentative D call: TRBD1 (6 bases). The CDR3 loop spans 14 amino acids. CDR1 is SGHTA, CDR2 FQGNSA, per germline. The V end was cut by 5 bases, the J end by 2 bases, with 13 bases between. The CDR3 DNA follows: TGTGCCAGCAGCCGAAAGACAGGTCCCTACGAGCAGTACTTC. It yields the protein CASSRKTGPYEQYF. Together with reference TRBV7-2 and TRBJ2-7, the CDR3 gives the full variable domain: GAGVSQSPSNKVTEKGKDVELRCDPISGHTALYWYRQSLGQGLEFLIYFQGNSAPDKSGLPSDRFSAERTGGSVSTLTIQRTQQEDSAVYLCASSRKTGPYEQYFGPGTRLTVT.

The chain uses TRBV14 and TRBJ2-2; 9 bases are a match to TRBD2. The ends lost 5 bases at V and 4 bases at J; junction bases unmatched: 2. Germline V gives CDR1 SGHDN, CDR2 FVKESK. This CDR3 is built from 14 residues. The CDR3 sequence: CASSKLAGTGELFF. DNA for the CDR3: TGTGCCAGCAGCAAACTAGCGGGCACCGGGGAGCTGTTTTTT.

This clone has a single count. The chain carries TRBV6-6 and TRBJ2-7, with D possibly being TRBD1 (6 bases). Trimming shortened V by 8 bases and J by 1 base, and 18 bases separated the two germline ends. The CDR3 contains 15 residues. Germline CDR1 is MNHNY and CDR2 is SVGAGI (reference sequence). The CDR3 loop reads CASRNLGQGSYEQYF. The CDR3 DNA sequence: TGTGCCAGCCGGAACCTGGGGCAGGGGTCCTACGAGCAGTACTTC.

In DNA form, the CDR3 reads TGTGCCAGCAGCTTGCGTGGGCTGGATACCGGGGAGCTGTTTTTT. Amino acid sequence: CASSLRGLDTGELFF. The chain links TRBV5-8 to TRBJ2-2; D call uncertain. This CDR3 region has 15 residues. The germline gives CDR1 SGHTS, CDR2 YDEGEE. Trimming removed 1 base from V and 5 bases from J, with 12 bases in between.

This rearrangement joins TRBV28 to TRBJ1-1; the D gene is possibly TRBD1 (6 bases). V was trimmed by 6 bases and J by 3 bases, leaving 11 bases between them. This CDR3 is 13 amino acids long. Germline V gene lookup returns CDR1 MDHEN and CDR2 SYDVKM. CDR3 DNA sequence: TGTGCCAGCAGAGCACAGGGAGACACTGAAGCTTTCTTT. Protein: CASRAQGDTEAFF.